Reported below is one T cell receptor beta chain. A much larger clone lies a single base off, so this may be a read error. This specimen belongs to a study of tumor and adjacent non-tumor tissue in lung cancer. About the study: Aged about 30 to 76 years, patients included approximately 11 men and 5 women with stage I to III disease.

This CDR3 comprises 16 residues. The V gene end was trimmed by 5 bases and the J gene end by 2 bases; junction bases not matched to a gene: 11. RNA was extracted from bulk tissue without any cell sorting. Donors were chemotherapy-naive, newly diagnosed lung cancer surgical patients in China, August–late 2014. TCRbeta libraries were built with three rounds of nested PCR, modified from ARM-PCR. TCRdb processed the multiplex PCR reads anew with MiXCR; each CDR3 protein has one entry. Of approximately 79,000 distinct CDR3 sequences detected, roughly 72% appear once; the ten largest clones hold 8% to 9.5%.

The chain has TRBV12-3 or TRBV12-4 and TRBJ2-5, with 7 bases that match TRBD1. The TCR was taken from a woman aged 40 to 50 with non-small cell lung cancer. Source material: lung tumor tissue. CDR3 sequence reads: CASSPRDSPLQETQYF. DNA for the CDR3: TGTGCCAGCAGTCCCCGGGACAGTCCACTACAAGAGACCCAGTACTTC.